The 18 T cell receptor beta chains given below trace back to one sample, sequenced in a study of T cells in Graves' hyperthyroidism and ophthalmopathy. Researchers took RNA transcripts and amplified the TCR beta CDR3 regions from them. The primer set for the first-round RT-PCR of the TCR CDR3 was HTBI. TCRdb reprocessed the multiplex PCR reads with MiXCR, giving one entry per CDR3 protein. The sample comprises roughly 500,000 distinct CDR3 sequences, over 35% of which are singletons, and around 47% rests with the top ten. Sample: peripheral blood or thyroid tissue (not recorded which). Receptors were obtained from an adult woman with Graves' disease, either hyperthyroidism or ophthalmopathy (not recorded which).

In its sample, this clonotype was seen many times. The V gene is TRBV7-2, the J gene TRBJ2-5; D remains unclear. The CDR3 covers 13 residues. The V gene's germline CDR1 is SGHTA and CDR2 FQGNSA. V was cut by 1 base and J by 2 bases, with 5 bases left in between. As DNA, the CDR3 is TGTGCCAGCAGCTTAGGTACACAAGAGACCCAGTACTTC. Protein sequence: CASSLGTQETQYF.

The chain is built from TRBV6-1 and TRBJ1-2, with TRBD1 identical over 11 bases. J lost 7 bases, V lost 7 bases, and 11 bases had no gene match. In germline, CDR1 is MNHNS, CDR2 SASEGT. The CDR3 spans 15 residues. CDR3 sequence reads: CASTPGQGAILGYTF. The DNA of the CDR3 is TGTGCCAGCACCCCAGGACAGGGGGCGATTCTTGGCTACACCTTC.

The sample holds many counts of this clonotype. This chain uses TRBV20-1 with TRBJ2-7, with D possibly matching TRBD2 (6 bases). Trimming pared 7 bases from V and 0 bases from J, leaving 10 bases between. CDR3 length: 12 amino acids. Germline-derived CDR1 and CDR2 are DFQATT and SNEGSKA (reference sequence). The CDR3 protein is CSVVGSSYEQYF. DNA of the CDR3: TGCAGTGTCGTCGGGAGCTCCTACGAGCAGTACTTC.

A note on this clonotype: This may be a read error, as it is one base from a much larger clone. The J gene is TRBJ2-5, the V gene TRBV27; D uncertain. The CDR3 covers 10 residues. Per germline, CDR1 MNHEY and CDR2 SMNVEV (reference sequence). CDR3 sequence: CASTMETRYF. The CDR3 DNA reads as TGTGCCAGCACCATGGAGACCCGGTACTTC.

This clonotype was found a few times. At one end, the junction sequence differs from germline, possibly due to a read error. The chain uses TRBV18 and TRBJ1-2, with a possible D match to TRBD1 (5 bases). The germline V gene encodes CDR1 KGHSH and CDR2 LQKENI. The CDR3 loop spans 14 amino acids. In DNA, the CDR3 is TGTGCCAGCTCGCGGGACCCGGTCGCCTATCGCTACACCTTC. It translates to CASSRDPVAYRYTF.

This clonotype was detected ten times or more. This chain uses TRBV10-2 with TRBJ2-2; D not resolved. V lost 6 bases, J lost 3 bases, and 2 bases lay in between. CDR3 length: 11 amino acids. Looked up from germline, CDR1 is WSHSY and CDR2 is SAAADI. This CDR3 is CASRHTGELFF. The CDR3 nucleotides read TGCGCCAGCAGGCACACCGGGGAGCTGTTTTTT.

The chain carries TRBV9 and TRBJ2-3; 7 bases are a match to TRBD2. From germline, CDR1 is SGDLS and CDR2 YYNGEE. V trimming: 3 bases; J trimming: 7 bases; junction bases outside the gene matches: 8. The CDR3 has 14 residues. Written as DNA, the CDR3 is TGTGCCAGCAGCGCTAGCGGCGTTCAGAATACGCAGTATTTT. It codes for CASSASGVQNTQYF.

The J gene is TRBJ2-5, the V gene TRBV5-6; no clear D. The CDR3 loop spans 14 amino acids. CDR1 and CDR2 from the germline V gene are SGHDT and YYEEEE. V was cut by 3 bases and J by 6 bases, with 15 bases left in between. The CDR3 nucleotides read TGTGCCAGCAGCTCGGCAAGGGTAGGGAAGACCCAGTACTTC. Its translation is CASSSARVGKTQYF.

The V and J genes are TRBV12-3 or TRBV12-4 and TRBJ2-6; D is uncertain. This CDR3 has 14 amino acids. V lost 6 bases to trimming and J lost 0 bases, with 6 bases between them. CDR3 sequence (DNA): TGTGCCAGCAGCCCCCTCTCTGGGGCCAACGTCCTGACTTTC. Amino acid sequence: CASSPLSGANVLTF.

This clonotype was counted between two and nine times. The CDR3 reads CSASARASTEAFF. CDR3 bases: TGCAGTGCTAGTGCCAGGGCGAGCACTGAAGCTTTCTTT. This rearrangement joins TRBV20-1 to TRBJ1-1; D might be TRBD1 (5 bases). Germline CDR1 reads DFQATT; CDR2 reads SNEGSKA (reference sequence). The CDR3 runs 13 residues. V lost 3 bases and J lost 4, with 12 bases in between.

The CDR3 DNA is TGCGCCCATATTACGGCAGCAATTGCAACTAATGAAAAACTGTTTTTT. Amino acids: CAHITAAIATNEKLFF. This chain joins TRBV10-2 and TRBJ1-4; D unresolved. Germline CDR1 reads WSHSY; CDR2 reads SAAADI. The CDR3 length is 16 residues. V dropped 11 bases and J dropped 0 bases, with 19 bases sitting between them.

This clonotype occurred many times. This rearrangement joins TRBV7-9 to TRBJ1-2; possible D gene TRBD1, 5 bases. V lost 7 bases and J 6 bases, leaving 15 bases between the germline ends. Germline V gene sequence: CDR1 SEHNR, CDR2 FQNEAQ (reference sequence). This CDR3 region has 13 residues. In DNA, the CDR3 is TGTGCCAGCACCATGGAAGGGGCGCATGGCTACACCTTC. Amino acids: CASTMEGAHGYTF.

The V gene is TRBV27, the J gene TRBJ2-5; weak D call: TRBD1 (6 bases). V shed 8 bases and J shed 9 bases, with 19 bases lying between them. Germline CDR1 is MNHEY and CDR2 is SMNVEV (reference sequence). The CDR3 runs 13 residues. DNA for the CDR3: TGTGCCAGCTGGGGGCCAGTGGGTGAGGCCCAGTACTTC. Its translation: CASWGPVGEAQYF.

In its sample, this clonotype was seen many times. The chain is built from TRBV7-2 and TRBJ1-6; perhaps TRBD1 as D (5 bases). Trimming pared 4 bases from V and 9 bases from J, leaving 13 bases between. CDR1 is SGHTA, CDR2 FQGNSA, per germline. The CDR3 has 14 amino acids. The CDR3 nucleotides read TGTGCCAGCAGCTACCTCGGCGGGACTTCACCCCTCCACTTT. Its protein is CASSYLGGTSPLHF. The full variable domain, rest sourced from reference TRBV7-2 and TRBJ1-6, is GAGVSQSPSNKVTEKGKDVELRCDPISGHTALYWYRQSLGQGLEFLIYFQGNSAPDKSGLPSDRFSAERTGGSVSTLTIQRTQQEDSAVYLCASSYLGGTSPLHFGNGTRLTVT.

This chain links TRBV2 with TRBJ1-1, with 10 bases identical to TRBD1. Germline CDR1 and CDR2: SNHLY and FYNNEI. This CDR3 spans 18 amino acids. Losses at the gene ends were 5 bases for V and 4 bases for J; bases not matched to a gene: 16. This CDR3 is CASSPQPGTGEKGTEAFF. In DNA, the CDR3 is TGTGCCAGCAGTCCCCAACCCGGGACAGGGGAGAAGGGCACTGAAGCTTTCTTT.

At least ten counts were recorded for this clonotype. The chain carries TRBV12-3 or TRBV12-4 and TRBJ1-4; no definite D call. The CDR3 extends over 11 amino acids. Between the trimmed V and J ends, which lost 6 bases and 5 bases, there was a span of 4 bases. The CDR3 DNA sequence: TGTGCCAGCAGCCGGAATGAAAAACTGTTTTTT. Translation: CASSRNEKLFF.

This clonotype was detected ten times or more. The genes are TRBV7-2 and TRBJ2-5; possibly TRBD2 for D (7 bases). The germline V and J ends were trimmed by 7 bases and 5 bases, with 17 bases remaining between them. The germline V gene has CDR1 SGHTA and CDR2 FQGNSA. CDR3 length: 14 residues. The CDR3 nucleotides read TGTGCCAGCAAGCCGGGGGGCGGGAGTGAGACCCAGTACTTC. It specifies CASKPGGGSETQYF.

With respect to this clonotype: The conserved phenylalanine or tryptophan normally closing the CDR3 is absent here, so this likely arose from a read error. This sequence joins TRBV7-4 and TRBJ1-6; D not resolved. CDR1 is SGHVT and CDR2 is SQSDAQ in the germline V gene. The CDR3 spans 14 residues. The V end lost 6 bases, the J end lost 5 bases, and 11 bases lay between the germline ends. Written as DNA, the CDR3 is TGTGCCAGCAGTTGTACAGAGGATAATTCACCCCTCCACGTT. It codes for CASSCTEDNSPLHV.